This T cell receptor (beta chain) was documented in a study of early T cells in non-severe SARS-CoV-2 infection. Study-level results: There was a bias toward anti-spike CD8 responses in VDJdb matching, which missed private and CD4 specificities.

Attachment of unique molecular identifiers was made to individual cDNA molecules. In TCRdb, the 5' RACE reads were re-called with MiXCR into one record per CDR3 protein. Of some 48,000 distinct CDR3 sequences listed, 7% to 8% are singletons. V gave up 2 bases and J gave up 5 bases, with 23 bases separating them. This CDR3 comprises 18 residues. Germline V gene data show CDR1 as WNHNN and CDR2 as SYGVQD (reference sequence). This clonotype was counted only a few times. What it binds is unknown. The TCR was taken from an adult who was a healthcare worker with PCR-confirmed SARS-CoV-2 infection or an uninfected control (not recorded which). The sample was whole blood. The V call is TRBV10-1, the J call TRBJ2-3, with D possibly being TRBD1 or TRBD2 (5 bases each). Here the CDR3 DNA reads TGCGCCAGCAGTGAGGATCGTGGGCTACCCGGGGCTGGAGATACGCAGTATTTT. Protein: CASSEDRGLPGAGDTQYF.